One and the same sample provided the 13 T cell receptor beta chains below, sequenced in a study of cytomegalovirus exposure and HLA in healthy donors. Primers: 60 Vbeta forward and 13 Jbeta reverse. The protocol was immunoSEQ multiplex PCR, while the TCRdb copy is restricted to in-frame clones and leaves out a portion. The sample includes some 120,000 clones, about three quarters seen only once; the top ten take approximately 1%. The sample comprised PBMCs. Receptors originate from a human donor in good health.

The rearrangement links TRBV5-1 to TRBJ2-3, with 9 bases identical to TRBD1. The CDR3 covers 15 residues. With 4 bases clipped from V and 6 bases from J, the junction kept 9 bases outside the gene matches. Germline CDR1 and CDR2: SGHRS and YFSETQ. This CDR3 reads CASSSGTGSFDTQYF. CDR3 coding DNA: TGCGCCAGCAGCAGCGGGACAGGGAGCTTCGATACGCAGTATTTT.

The chain has TRBV5-4 and TRBJ2-7; D not resolved. This CDR3 is built from 14 residues. Germline V lookup: CDR1 SGHNT, CDR2 YYREEE (reference sequence). The V end lost 4 bases, the J end lost 7 bases, and 18 bases lay between the germline ends. The CDR3 sequence: CASSPRGGIGEQYF. The CDR3 nucleotides read TGTGCCAGCAGCCCCCGCGGTGGCATCGGGGAGCAGTACTTC.

This clone was observed a few times. The chain combines TRBV6-6 with TRBJ2-1; maybe TRBD2 (6 bases). Germline assignment: CDR1 MNHNY and CDR2 SVGAGI (reference sequence). The CDR3 consists of 11 residues. Trimming shortened V by 6 bases and J by 12 bases, and 12 bases separated the two germline ends. CDR3 sequence: CASRTSLGQFF. The CDR3 nucleotides are TGTGCCAGCAGGACTAGTCTAGGGCAGTTCTTC.

CDR3 protein: CASSTPDRGHGSYEQYF. CDR3 nucleotide sequence: TGTGCCAGCAGCACACCCGACAGGGGGCATGGCTCCTACGAGCAGTACTTC. V gene TRBV7-9 combines with J gene TRBJ2-7; 10 positions match TRBD1. Germline V gene sequence: CDR1 SEHNR, CDR2 FQNEAQ (reference sequence). J was trimmed by 0 bases and V by 5 bases; bases with no gene match: 10. This CDR3 comprises 17 residues.

J is TRBJ1-5 and V is TRBV7-8; possible D gene TRBD1, 5 bases. CDR3 length: 15 amino acids. Deletions cut 2 bases from V and 4 bases from J, with 12 bases between. In germline, CDR1 is SGHVS, CDR2 FQNEAQ. The CDR3 spells CASSLMGLTNQPQHF. Written as DNA, the CDR3 is TGTGCCAGCAGCTTAATGGGACTGACTAATCAGCCCCAGCATTTT.

The V and J genes are TRBV19 and TRBJ1-5; no firm D call. This CDR3 has 15 residues. Germline lookup yields CDR1 LNHDA and CDR2 SQIVND (reference sequence). Trimming removed 7 bases at V and 7 bases at J, with 20 bases between. DNA of the CDR3: TGTGCCAGTACCTTCGTGACGAGGGAGTCCCAGCCCCAGCATTTT. Protein product: CASTFVTRESQPQHF. Full variable domain (outside the CDR3, taken from reference TRBV19 and TRBJ1-5): DGGITQSPKYLFRKEGQNVTLSCEQNLNHDAMYWYRQDPGQGLRLIYYSQIVNDFQKGDIAEGYSVSREKKESFPLTVTSAQKNPTAFYLCASTFVTRESQPQHFGDGTRLSIL.

The count of this clone is one. The DNA for the CDR3 is TGTGCCAGCTCACCTAGGGGCTTGAGCACAGATACGCAGTATTTT. Its translation is CASSPRGLSTDTQYF. This chain links TRBV18 with TRBJ2-3; tentatively, D is TRBD1 (5 bases). Trimming stripped 3 bases from V and 0 bases from J, with 10 bases between. The CDR3 runs to 15 residues. Looked up from germline, CDR1 is KGHSH and CDR2 is LQKENI.

This clone was seen only once. V usage is TRBV29-1 and J usage is TRBJ1-1; no clear D. V shed 8 bases and J shed 7 bases, with 20 bases lying between them. CDR3 size: 13 residues. In germline, CDR1 is SQVTM, CDR2 ANQGSEA. CDR3 in DNA: TGCAGCTTGGTCGGGGTAGGAGGGAGTGAAGCTTTCTTT. It specifies CSLVGVGGSEAFF. Complete variable domain (other parts from reference TRBV29-1 and TRBJ1-1): SAVISQKPSRDICQRGTSLTIQCQVDSQVTMMFWYRQQPGQSLTLIATANQGSEATYESGFVIDKFPISRPNLTFSTLTVSNMSPEDSSIYLCSLVGVGGSEAFFGQGTRLTVV.

This clone has a single count. Sequence at one end of the junction differs from germline and may be a read error. The same CDR3 also results from other DNA sequences found in this sample. The chain has TRBV27 and TRBJ1-5, with 8 bases aligning to TRBD1. Per germline, CDR1 MNHEY and CDR2 SMNVEV (reference sequence). The CDR3 is made up of 17 amino acids. Here the CDR3 reads CASRTSAGTGINQPQHF. DNA for the CDR3: TGTGCCAGCAGGACAAGTGCCGGGACAGGCATAAATCAGCCCCAACATTTT.

This clone was counted only a few times. This chain connects TRBV4-1 to TRBJ1-5; D gene ambiguous. From germline, CDR1 is MGHRA and CDR2 YSYEKL. V was shortened by 2 bases and J by 7 bases, with 18 bases between the two germline ends. This CDR3 has 16 amino acids. The CDR3 region is CASSQSPAGVGQPQHF. CDR3 sequence (DNA): TGCGCCAGCAGCCAATCGCCAGCCGGGGTCGGGCAGCCCCAGCATTTT.

This clone was observed a handful of times. This chain connects TRBV6-5 to TRBJ2-2; 10 bases are shared with TRBD2. This CDR3 spans 16 amino acids. In germline, CDR1 is MNHEY, CDR2 SVGAGI. The trim removed 0 bases at V and 4 bases at J, leaving 2 bases unmatched. The CDR3, as DNA: TGTGCCAGCAGTTACTCCCCTAGCGGGGGCACCGGGGAGCTGTTTTTT. Translating gives CASSYSPSGGTGELFF.

This chain links TRBV6-5 with TRBJ2-7; TRBD2 matches at 7 bases. Trimming took 3 bases from V and 2 from J; bases not matched to a gene: 1. The CDR3 has 13 amino acids. Per the germline V gene, CDR1 is MNHEY and CDR2 is SVGAGI. CDR3 sequence reads: CASSYSGPYEQYF. The CDR3 bases are TGTGCCAGCAGTTATAGCGGGCCCTACGAGCAGTACTTC.

This clone has at least ten counts. This sequence joins TRBV7-2 and TRBJ1-5; D possibly corresponds to TRBD1 (5 bases). The CDR3 is 13 residues long. Germline CDR1 SGHTA, CDR2 FQGNSA. Trimming took 1 base from V and 9 from J, leaving 10 bases between them. CDR3 loop: CASSLGGSGPQHF. In DNA, the CDR3 is TGTGCCAGCAGCTTAGGGGGCTCCGGGCCCCAGCATTTT.